A selection of T cell receptor beta chains follows, all from one sample in a study of cytomegalovirus exposure and HLA in healthy donors. The data were produced by immunoSEQ multiplex PCR, yet TCRdb's version contains in-frame clones alone and is incomplete. The repertoire holds around 52,000 clones, with about 79% as singletons. Specimen: PBMCs. The source of these receptors is a man aged 40-49 years in good health and CMV-seronegative. CDR3s leave out the opening cysteine and the closing phenylalanine or tryptophan.

J | V | CDR3
TRBJ1-3 | TRBV30 | AWRTGGSGNTIY
TRBJ1-2 | TRBV1 | TSSQDRENLYGYT
TRBJ2-2 | TRBV30 | AWRGGGWAATGELF
TRBJ1-2 | TRBV23-1 | ASREQGKGYGYT
TRBJ2-2 | TRBV9 | ASSPRTRTGELF
TRBJ1-5 | TRBV2 | ASSDLRGLNQPQH
TRBJ2-5 | TRBV7-8 | AGASGGREAQY
TRBJ1-1 | TRBV19 | ASSIDPGFKAF
TRBJ2-2 | TRBV7-9 | ASSLSETGELF
TRBJ2-2 | TRBV7-6 | ASSLYWDGRGGELF
TRBJ1-1 | TRBV30 | AWSGSGTEAF
TRBJ2-7 | TRBV4-3 | ASSQTSGGASEQY
TRBJ1-6 | TRBV13 | ASRRTGGGDNSPLH
TRBJ2-7 | TRBV13 | ASSSRQGSSYEQY
TRBJ1-1 | TRBV11-1 | ASSRVRGHTEAF
TRBJ1-6 | TRBV27 | ASSRTGWTDSPLH
TRBJ2-7 | TRBV6-1 | ASSYGQGDTYEQY
TRBJ2-3 | TRBV9 | ASSVTGRTDTQY
TRBJ1-2 | TRBV27 | ASSRDRGKKDGYT
TRBJ2-1 | TRBV4-3 | ASSRVLAGGPGEQF
TRBJ2-1 | TRBV6-5 | ASTMTVSTRNEQF
TRBJ2-7 | TRBV19 | ASSFTIRTYEQY
TRBJ2-7 | TRBV11-2 | ASSTWTGGVSYEQY
TRBJ2-1 | TRBV5-1 | ASSPGLAGGSYNEQF
TRBJ2-2 | TRBV5-1 | ASSLTLAGGPPGELF
TRBJ2-2 | TRBV27 | ASSLGLGGIGELF
TRBJ1-3 | TRBV6-1 | ASSEVVGAAGNTIY
TRBJ1-1 | TRBV15 | ATNRGPGGTEAF
TRBJ2-3 | TRBV5-8 | ASSLGDRGFGDTQY
TRBJ1-1 | TRBV7-9 | ASSLSRANTEAF
TRBJ2-5 | TRBV7-2 | ASSLVGGVGETQY
TRBJ2-5 | TRBV29-1 | SVEDLGLAGGQETQY
TRBJ2-7 | TRBV4-3 | ASSQDLAGSFSYEQY
TRBJ2-1 | TRBV28 | ASSLGREQF
TRBJ1-6 | TRBV27 | ASSAKTGAFNSPLH
TRBJ2-5 | TRBV7-6 | ASSLAGSRTQY
TRBJ2-5 | TRBV10-3 | AIRADRVQETQY
TRBJ2-3 | TRBV7-9 | ASSLRTSGGATDTQY
TRBJ1-1 | TRBV27 | ASGHRGISTEAF
TRBJ1-4 | TRBV6-1 | ASSEQGLEEKLF
TRBJ1-4 | TRBV5-6 | ASSFEGEEEKLF
TRBJ1-2 | TRBV10-1 | ASNKTDRVYGYT
TRBJ2-5 | TRBV19 | ASSINSIGETQY
TRBJ1-1 | TRBV7-9 | ASIKQGMNTEAF
TRBJ1-3 | TRBV5-1 | ASSLTGVEAGNTIY
TRBJ1-6 | TRBV30 | ACSLGQVNSPLH
TRBJ2-2 | TRBV2 | ASSEQLVNTGELF